A few counts support the clone carrying this T cell receptor (beta chain). As yet, its antigen is unknown. MiXCR was run by TCRdb on the 5' RACE reads, yielding one entry per CDR3 protein. The sample has approximately 350,000 distinct CDR3 sequences, over 9% seen once; the top ten hold around 7.8%. CDR3 length equals 15 residues. Germline V gives CDR1 LGHDT, CDR2 YNNKEL (reference sequence). V shed 3 bases, J shed 2 bases, and the junction held 1 base outside the gene matches. This entry is derived from a study of identical twins. Study findings and constraints: Less excess twin sharing appeared in beta out-of-frame sequences.

The sample was also reused in another study, on yellow fever vaccine responses in identical twins.

The receptor comes from a woman aged 18-35 years in good health. This rearrangement joins TRBV3-1 to TRBJ1-3; 10 bases line up with TRBD1. The sample consisted of CD8+ T cells sorted from blood. In DNA, the CDR3 is TGTGCCAGCAGCCACGGGACAGGGGCTGGAAACACCATATATTTT. As protein: CASSHGTGAGNTIYF.